Listed here are 9 T cell receptor beta chains from one sample, sequenced in a study of cytomegalovirus exposure and HLA in healthy donors. The PCR ran on 60 Vbeta and 13 Jbeta primers. Produced via immunoSEQ multiplex PCR; TCRdb's table is partial and in-frame only. This table has approximately 140,000 clones, roughly four fifths appearing once. The sample comprised PBMCs. These receptor sequences come from a woman aged 40 to 50 in good health and CMV-seronegative.

V is TRBV2 and J is TRBJ2-2; 9 positions agree with TRBD2. With 6 bases clipped from V and 5 bases from J, the junction kept 7 bases outside the gene matches. Germline-derived CDR1 and CDR2 are SNHLY and FYNNEI. The CDR3 is 15 amino acids. CDR3 residues: CASRNSGGWTGELFF. The CDR3 nucleotides are TGTGCCAGCAGAAATAGCGGGGGTTGGACCGGGGAGCTGTTTTTT.

The chain is built from TRBV4-1 and TRBJ2-7; D is possibly TRBD2 (5 bases). V lost 0 bases to trimming and J lost 6 bases, with 18 bases between them. This CDR3 has 16 amino acids. Germline-derived CDR1 and CDR2 are MGHRA and YSYEKL. The CDR3 region has the DNA TGCGCCAGCAGCCAAGATTTTGGAGGCTACGGAAGCGAGCAGTACTTC. This codes for CASSQDFGGYGSEQYF.

This chain's CDR3 is CASSEELGRGDSYNEQFF. The DNA of the CDR3 is TGTGCCAGCAGTGAAGAGTTGGGGCGGGGGGACTCCTACAATGAGCAGTTCTTC. V usage is TRBV6-1 and J usage is TRBJ2-1; 8 bases align to TRBD2. CDR1 MNHNS and CDR2 SASEGT come from the germline V gene. V gave up 1 base and J gave up 0 bases; unmatched junction bases: 8. There are 18 residues in the CDR3.

The chain couples TRBV6-1 to TRBJ2-7; D might be TRBD2 (5 bases). The CDR3 is 13 residues long. Germline V gene sequence: CDR1 MNHNS, CDR2 SASEGT. V lost 7 bases and J 0 bases, leaving 10 bases between the germline ends. The CDR3 nucleotides read TGTGCCAGCATTAGGACTGGCTCCTACGAGCAGTACTTC. Protein: CASIRTGSYEQYF.

CDR3 sequence: CASRADTGELFF. The DNA for the CDR3 is TGTGCCAGCAGGGCGGACACCGGGGAGCTGTTTTTT. The genes are TRBV11-1 and TRBJ2-2; D unclear. The germline gives CDR1 SGHAT, CDR2 FQDESV (reference sequence). Trimming removed 6 bases at V and 3 bases at J, with 5 bases between. The CDR3 runs 12 residues.

The chain recombines TRBV7-8 with TRBJ1-1; D is possibly TRBD1 (5 bases). With 2 bases removed from V and 0 bases from J, the gap between germline ends came to 13 bases. Germline V gene sequence: CDR1 SGHVS, CDR2 FQNEAQ. This CDR3 is built from 16 residues. CDR3 bases: TGTGCCAGCAGCTTACTCTTAGGGGATCTGAACACTGAAGCTTTCTTT. It specifies CASSLLLGDLNTEAFF.

CDR3 DNA: TGCACCAGCAGCCAGTTTGTAGCGGGGGGGGTACAAGAGACCCAGTACTTC. It yields the protein CTSSQFVAGGVQETQYF. This chain uses TRBV1 with TRBJ2-5; the table names TRBD2, a call not compared with the DNA. TRBV1 is reported as a pseudogene. The CDR3 runs to 17 residues.

This chain's CDR3 is CASSVDNLNTEAFF. In nucleotides, the CDR3 is TGTGCCAGCAGCGTGGACAATTTGAACACTGAAGCTTTCTTT. J is TRBJ1-1 and V is TRBV9; tentatively, D is TRBD1 (5 bases). Germline CDR1 is SGDLS and CDR2 is YYNGEE. With 2 bases removed from V and 0 bases from J, the gap between germline ends came to 8 bases. This CDR3 is 14 amino acids long.

The rearrangement joins TRBV4-3 to TRBJ1-6, with D possibly being TRBD1 (6 bases). CDR3 length: 16 residues. Germline V gene data show CDR1 as LGHNA and CDR2 as YSLEER. Trimming removed 1 base at V and 10 bases at J, with 17 bases between. This CDR3 reads CASSQVRTGLGSPLHF. In DNA form, the CDR3 reads TGCGCCAGCAGCCAAGTGAGAACAGGGCTGGGGTCACCCCTCCACTTT.